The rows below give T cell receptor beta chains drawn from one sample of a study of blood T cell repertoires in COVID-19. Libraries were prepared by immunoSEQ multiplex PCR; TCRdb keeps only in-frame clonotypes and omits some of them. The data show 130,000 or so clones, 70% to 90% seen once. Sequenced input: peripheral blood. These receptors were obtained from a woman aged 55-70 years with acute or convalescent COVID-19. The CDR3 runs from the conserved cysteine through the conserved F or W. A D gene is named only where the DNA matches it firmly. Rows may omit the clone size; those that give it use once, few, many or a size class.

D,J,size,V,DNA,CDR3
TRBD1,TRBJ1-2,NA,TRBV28,TGTGCCAGCAGTTTGGGGGGACAGGGGGCGCCCGGCTACACCTTC,CASSLGGQGAPGYTF
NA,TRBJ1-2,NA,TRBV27,TGTGCCAGCAGGGCGTCGGAGGCTGGCTACACCTTC,CASRASEAGYTF
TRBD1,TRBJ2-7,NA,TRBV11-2,TGTGCCAGCAGCCCGGACAGGGGTTACGAGCAGTACTTC,CASSPDRGYEQYF
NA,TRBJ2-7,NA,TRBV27,TGTGCCAGCAGTCCAACCGACAGGACCGGCTACGAGCAGTACTTC,CASSPTDRTGYEQYF
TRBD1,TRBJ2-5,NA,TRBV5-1,TGCGCCAGCAGCTACAGATCTAGGACAGGCCAAGAGACCCAGTACTTC,CASSYRSRTGQETQYF
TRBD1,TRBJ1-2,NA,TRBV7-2,TGTGCCAGCAGCCCCTCGACAGGGTCTACCTATGGCTACACCTTC,CASSPSTGSTYGYTF
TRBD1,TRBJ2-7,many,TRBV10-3,TGTGCCACCATGGGGACAGGGGGCTACGAGCAGTACTTC,CATMGTGGYEQYF
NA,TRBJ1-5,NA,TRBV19,TGTGCCAGTAGTATGAAAGACAGGCATAATCAGCCCCAGCATTTT,CASSMKDRHNQPQHF
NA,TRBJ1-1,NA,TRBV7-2,TGTGCCAGCAGCATGTTAGGAGGACAGTTGAACACTGAAGCTTTCTTT,CASSMLGGQLNTEAFF
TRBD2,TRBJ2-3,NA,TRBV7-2,TGTGCCAGCAGGCTAGCGGGGGGCACAGATACGCAGTATTTT,CASRLAGGTDTQYF
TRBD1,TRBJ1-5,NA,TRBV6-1,TGTGCCAGCAGTGAACCCACTTCAGGGGGAGGTCAGCCCCAGCATTTT,CASSEPTSGGGQPQHF
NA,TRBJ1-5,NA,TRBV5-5,TGTGCCAGCAGCTTGGGGTACGGCGGTGGGCAGCCCCAGCATTTT,CASSLGYGGGQPQHF
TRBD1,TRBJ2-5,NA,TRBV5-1,TGCGCCAGCAGCAAGGACAGGGGGGTAATGTCCCAGTACTTC,CASSKDRGVMSQYF
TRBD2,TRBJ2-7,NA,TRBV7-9,TGTGCCAGCAGCCTTAGCGGGGGGTACGAGCAGTACTTC,CASSLSGGYEQYF
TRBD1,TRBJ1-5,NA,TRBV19,TGTGCCAGTAGTATCAGACAGGGCGCTGGAAATCAGCCCCAGCATTTT,CASSIRQGAGNQPQHF
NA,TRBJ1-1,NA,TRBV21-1,TGTGCCAGCAGCAAACCACAGCAGAACACTGAAGCTTTCTTT,CASSKPQQNTEAFF
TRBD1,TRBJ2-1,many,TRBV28,TGTGCCAGCACCCCGACAGGGGAGGCCAATGAGCAGTTCTTC,CASTPTGEANEQFF
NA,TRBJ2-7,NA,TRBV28,TGTGCCAGCAGTCCCCAGGGAGGCTACGAGCAGTACTTC,CASSPQGGYEQYF
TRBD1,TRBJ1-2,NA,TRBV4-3,TGCGCCAGCAGCCATCGGACAGGGTCCTATGGCTACACCTTC,CASSHRTGSYGYTF
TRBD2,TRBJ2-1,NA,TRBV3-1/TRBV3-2,TGTGCCAGCAGCGGGACTAGCCAAGGGGGTGAGCAGTTCTTC,CASSGTSQGGEQFF
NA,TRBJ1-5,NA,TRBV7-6,TGTGCCAGCAGCTTGGCGGGTCAGCCCCAGCATTTT,CASSLAGQPQHF
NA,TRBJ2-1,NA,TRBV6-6,TGTGCCGCCCGTTTCGGGGGTAACAATGAGCAGTTCTTC,CAARFGGNNEQFF
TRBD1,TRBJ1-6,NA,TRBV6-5,TGTGCCAGCAGCTTGACCGGGACAGGGGATTCACCCCTCCACTTT,CASSLTGTGDSPLHF
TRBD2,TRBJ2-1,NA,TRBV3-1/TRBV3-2,TGTGCCAGCAGCTCCCCAGTTCGGACTAGCGGGGGTCGGGAGCAGTTCTTC,CASSSPVRTSGGREQFF
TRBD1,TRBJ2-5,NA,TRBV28,TGTGCCAGCAGTTTGGGGGCAGGGGGAGAGACCCAGTACTTC,CASSLGAGGETQYF
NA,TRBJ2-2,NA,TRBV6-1,TGTGCCAGCAGTGAAGAGAGTAGCCCGCGGGGCGGGGAGCTGTTTTTT,CASSEESSPRGGELFF
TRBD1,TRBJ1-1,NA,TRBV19,TGTGCCAGTAGTCCACCGCGGCCAGGGGGATACACTGAAGCTTTCTTT,CASSPPRPGGYTEAFF
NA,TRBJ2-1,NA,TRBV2,TGTGCCACCGACGAGGGTGGGACATTGAATGAGCAGTTCTTC,CATDEGGTLNEQFF
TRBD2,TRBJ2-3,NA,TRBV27,TGTGCCAGCAGTCTTCGCGGGGGGACCACAGATACGCAGTATTTT,CASSLRGGTTDTQYF
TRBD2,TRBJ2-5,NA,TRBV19,TGTGCCAGTAGTAGGGAGACTAGCGGGCTGGGGACCCAGTACTTC,CASSRETSGLGTQYF
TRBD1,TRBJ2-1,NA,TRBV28,TGTGCCAGCAGTATACAGGGGGCGCTTGATGAGCAGTTCTTC,CASSIQGALDEQFF
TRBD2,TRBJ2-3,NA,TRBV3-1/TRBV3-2,TGTGCCAGCAGCCAACCCGGACTAGCGGGCTACACAGATACGCAGTATTTT,CASSQPGLAGYTDTQYF
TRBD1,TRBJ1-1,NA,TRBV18,TGTGCCAGCTCACCACTACAGGGGGCAGGCGGTAACACTGAAGCTTTCTTT,CASSPLQGAGGNTEAFF
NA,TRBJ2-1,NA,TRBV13,TGTGCCAGCAGCCCCCGGAGGCTCTCCTACAATGAGCAGTTCTTC,CASSPRRLSYNEQFF
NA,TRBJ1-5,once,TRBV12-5,TGTGCTAGTGGTTCGACCCCCAGGGCATTGAATCAGCCCCAGCATTTT,CASGSTPRALNQPQHF
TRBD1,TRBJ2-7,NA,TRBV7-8,TGTGCCAGCAGCTTAAGGGGACAGGGCTCCTACGAGCAGTACTTC,CASSLRGQGSYEQYF
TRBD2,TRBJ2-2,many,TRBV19,TGTGCCAGTAGTATTGGCGGGGGGCCCACCGGGGAGCTGTTTTTT,CASSIGGGPTGELFF
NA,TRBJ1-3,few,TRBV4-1,TGCGCCAGCAGCCAAGTTCTGGACTCAAGCTCTGGAAACACCATATATTTT,CASSQVLDSSSGNTIYF
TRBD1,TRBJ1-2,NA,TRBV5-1,TGCGCCAGCAGCTTGAGGGGGCCAGGACTAAGAGCTAACTATGGCTACACCTTC,CASSLRGPGLRANYGYTF
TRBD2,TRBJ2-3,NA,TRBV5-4,TGTGCCAGCAGCGTCCGACTAGCTGGGGGAGCCGATACGCAGTATTTT,CASSVRLAGGADTQYF
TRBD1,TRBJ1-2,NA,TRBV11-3,TGTGCCAGCAGCTCGCGACAGGGAGTTTATGGCTACACCTTC,CASSSRQGVYGYTF
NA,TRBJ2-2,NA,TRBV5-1,TGCGCCAGCAGCTTGGTCAGGGCGAACACCGGGGAGCTGTTTTTT,CASSLVRANTGELFF
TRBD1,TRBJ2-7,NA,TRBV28,TGTGCCAGCAGTTTAACTAAAGGACAGGACAGCGAGCAGTACTTC,CASSLTKGQDSEQYF